This T cell receptor beta chain stems from a study of control samples from healthy donors and cancer patients. This table comes from immunoSEQ multiplex PCR, and its TCRdb copy is limited to in-frame clones, with some not included. In the table there are approximately 170,000 clones, around 93% of which are singletons. The sequence was collected from a woman aged 55-75 years in good health. Source material: blood.

CDR3 amino acids: CASSIGTGVYEQYF. CDR3 bases: TGTGCCAGTAGTATAGGGACAGGCGTTTACGAGCAGTACTTC. The V and J genes are TRBV19 and TRBJ2-7, with 7 bases aligning to TRBD1. This CDR3 is built from 14 residues. Looked up from germline, CDR1 is LNHDA and CDR2 is SQIVND (reference sequence). The ends lost 1 base at V and 4 bases at J; junction bases unmatched: 4.